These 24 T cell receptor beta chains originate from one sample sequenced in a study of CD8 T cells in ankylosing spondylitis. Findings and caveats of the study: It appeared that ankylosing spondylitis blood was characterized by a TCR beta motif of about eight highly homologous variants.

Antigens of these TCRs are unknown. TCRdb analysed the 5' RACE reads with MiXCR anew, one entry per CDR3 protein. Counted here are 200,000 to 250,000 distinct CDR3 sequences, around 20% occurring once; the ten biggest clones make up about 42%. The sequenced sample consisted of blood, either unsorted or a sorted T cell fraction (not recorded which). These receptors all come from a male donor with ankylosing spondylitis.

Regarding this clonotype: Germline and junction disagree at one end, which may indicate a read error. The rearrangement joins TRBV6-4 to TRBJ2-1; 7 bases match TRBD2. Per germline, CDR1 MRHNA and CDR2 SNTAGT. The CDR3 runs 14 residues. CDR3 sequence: CASSDSGGYSEQFF. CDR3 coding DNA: TGTGCCAGCAGTGACTCGGGAGGGTACAGTGAGCAGTTCTTC.

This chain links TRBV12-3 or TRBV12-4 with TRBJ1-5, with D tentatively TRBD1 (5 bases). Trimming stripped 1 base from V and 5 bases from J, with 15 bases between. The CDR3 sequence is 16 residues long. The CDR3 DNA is TGTGCCAGCAGTTTAGGGGGGAGGATTTCGGATCAGCCCCAGCATTTT. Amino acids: CASSLGGRISDQPQHF.

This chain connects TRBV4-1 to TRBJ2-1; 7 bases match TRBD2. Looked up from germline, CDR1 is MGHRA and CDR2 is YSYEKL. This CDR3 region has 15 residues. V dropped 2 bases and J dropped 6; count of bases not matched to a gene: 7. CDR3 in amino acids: CASSQPSTGGNEQFF. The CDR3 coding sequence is TGCGCCAGCAGCCAACCTAGTACGGGGGGCAATGAGCAGTTCTTC.

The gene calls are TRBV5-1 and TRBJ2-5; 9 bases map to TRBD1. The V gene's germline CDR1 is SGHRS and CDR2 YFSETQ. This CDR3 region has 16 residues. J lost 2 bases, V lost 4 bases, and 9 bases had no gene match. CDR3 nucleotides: TGCGCCAGCAGCGTCGAATGGGACAGGGATCAAGAGACCCAGTACTTC. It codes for CASSVEWDRDQETQYF.

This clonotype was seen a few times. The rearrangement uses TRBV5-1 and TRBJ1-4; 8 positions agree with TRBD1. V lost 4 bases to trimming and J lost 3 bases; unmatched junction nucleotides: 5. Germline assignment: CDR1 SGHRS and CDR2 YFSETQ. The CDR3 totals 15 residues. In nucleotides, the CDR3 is TGCGCCAGCAGCGACAGGGGTTTTGCTAATGAAAAACTGTTTTTT. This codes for CASSDRGFANEKLFF.

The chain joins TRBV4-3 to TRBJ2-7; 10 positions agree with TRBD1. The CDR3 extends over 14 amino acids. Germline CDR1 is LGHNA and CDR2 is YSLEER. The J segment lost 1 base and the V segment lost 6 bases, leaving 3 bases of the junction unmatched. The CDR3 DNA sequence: TGCGCCAGCAGTCCGGACAGGGGGTCCTACGAGCAGTACTTC. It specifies CASSPDRGSYEQYF.

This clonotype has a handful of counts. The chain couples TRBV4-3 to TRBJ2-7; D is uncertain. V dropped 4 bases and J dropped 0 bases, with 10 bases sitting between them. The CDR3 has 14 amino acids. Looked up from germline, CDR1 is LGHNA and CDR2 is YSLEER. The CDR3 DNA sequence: TGCGCCAGCAGCCCCGATCAGCACTCCTACGAGCAGTACTTC. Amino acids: CASSPDQHSYEQYF.

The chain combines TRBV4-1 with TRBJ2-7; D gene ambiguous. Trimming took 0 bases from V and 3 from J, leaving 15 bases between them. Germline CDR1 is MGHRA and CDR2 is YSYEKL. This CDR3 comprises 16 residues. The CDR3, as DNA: TGCGCCAGCAGCCAAGAGTGGGGTTTGCGGCACTACGAGCAGTACTTC. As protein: CASSQEWGLRHYEQYF.

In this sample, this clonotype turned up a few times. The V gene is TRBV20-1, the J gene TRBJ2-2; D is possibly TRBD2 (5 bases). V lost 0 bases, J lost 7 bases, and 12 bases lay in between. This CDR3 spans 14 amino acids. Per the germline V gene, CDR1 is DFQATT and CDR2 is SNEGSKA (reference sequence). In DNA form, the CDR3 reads TGCAGTGCTAGAGAGAGGGAAAGGATCGGGGAGCTGTTTTTT. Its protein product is CSARERERIGELFF.

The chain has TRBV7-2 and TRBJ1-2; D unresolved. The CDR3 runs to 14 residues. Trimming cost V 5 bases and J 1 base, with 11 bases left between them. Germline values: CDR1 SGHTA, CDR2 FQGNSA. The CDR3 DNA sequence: TGTGCCAGCAGCCCCAGTGGGTATAACTATGGCTACACCTTC. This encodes CASSPSGYNYGYTF.

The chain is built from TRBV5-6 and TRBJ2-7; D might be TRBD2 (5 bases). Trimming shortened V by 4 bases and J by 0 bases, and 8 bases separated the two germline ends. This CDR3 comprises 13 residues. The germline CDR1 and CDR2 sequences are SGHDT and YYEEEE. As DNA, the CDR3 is TGTGCCAGCAGCAGGACTCGCTCCTACGAGCAGTACTTC. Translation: CASSRTRSYEQYF.

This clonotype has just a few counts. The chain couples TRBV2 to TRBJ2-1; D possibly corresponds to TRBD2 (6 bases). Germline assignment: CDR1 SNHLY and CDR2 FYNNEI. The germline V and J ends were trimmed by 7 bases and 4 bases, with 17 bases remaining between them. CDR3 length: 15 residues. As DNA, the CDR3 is TGTGCCAGCATAGAAGGGGTTAGCGGATACAATGAGCAGTTCTTC. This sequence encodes CASIEGVSGYNEQFF.

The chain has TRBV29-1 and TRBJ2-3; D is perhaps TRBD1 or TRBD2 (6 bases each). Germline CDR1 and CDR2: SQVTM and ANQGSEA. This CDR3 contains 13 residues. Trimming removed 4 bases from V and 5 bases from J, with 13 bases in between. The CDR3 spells CSVASGAGDTQYF. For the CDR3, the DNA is TGCAGCGTTGCTTCGGGGGCGGGAGATACGCAGTATTTT.

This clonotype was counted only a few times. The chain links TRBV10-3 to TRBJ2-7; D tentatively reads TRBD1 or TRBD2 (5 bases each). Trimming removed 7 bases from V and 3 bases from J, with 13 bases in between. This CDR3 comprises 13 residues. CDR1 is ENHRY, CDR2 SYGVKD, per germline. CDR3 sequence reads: CAITGTGSYEQYF. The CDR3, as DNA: TGTGCCATCACCGGGACGGGTAGCTACGAGCAGTACTTC.

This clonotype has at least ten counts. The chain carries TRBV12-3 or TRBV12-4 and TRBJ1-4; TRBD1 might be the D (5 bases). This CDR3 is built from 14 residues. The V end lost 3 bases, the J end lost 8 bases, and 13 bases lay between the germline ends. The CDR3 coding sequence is TGTGCCAGCAGTTTCTGGGGGGTCGGCGAAAAACTGTTTTTT. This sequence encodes CASSFWGVGEKLFF.

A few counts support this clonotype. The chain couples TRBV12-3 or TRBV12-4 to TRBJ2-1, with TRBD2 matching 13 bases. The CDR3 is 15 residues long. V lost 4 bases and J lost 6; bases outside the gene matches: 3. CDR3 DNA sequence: TGTGCCAGCAGTTCCCGACTAGCGGGGGGCAATGAGCAGTTCTTC. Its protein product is CASSSRLAGGNEQFF.

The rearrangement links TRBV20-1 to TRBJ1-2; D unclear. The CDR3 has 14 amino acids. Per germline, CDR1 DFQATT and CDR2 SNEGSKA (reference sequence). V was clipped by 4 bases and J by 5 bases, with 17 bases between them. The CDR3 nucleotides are TGCAGTGCTAACGGAGGGTTAAGGGCTTATGGCTACACCTTC. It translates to CSANGGLRAYGYTF.

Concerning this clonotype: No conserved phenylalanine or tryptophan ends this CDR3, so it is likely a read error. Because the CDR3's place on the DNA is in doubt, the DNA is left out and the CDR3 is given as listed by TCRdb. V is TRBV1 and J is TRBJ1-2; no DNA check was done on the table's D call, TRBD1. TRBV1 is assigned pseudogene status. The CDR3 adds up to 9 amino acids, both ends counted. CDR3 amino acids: CTSSSRGPV.

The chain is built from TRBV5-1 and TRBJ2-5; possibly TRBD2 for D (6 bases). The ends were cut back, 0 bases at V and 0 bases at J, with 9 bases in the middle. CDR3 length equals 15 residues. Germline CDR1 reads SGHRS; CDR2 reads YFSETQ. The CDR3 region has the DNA TGCGCCAGCAGCTTGGCCTGGGACTACCAAGAGACCCAGTACTTC. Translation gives CASSLAWDYQETQYF.

DNA of the CDR3: TGTGCCAGCAGCGGCCTCGGGGGTGCGGCCGGGGAGCTGTTTTTT. It translates to CASSGLGGAAGELFF. The genes are TRBV7-2 and TRBJ2-2; possibly TRBD2 for D (6 bases). The V end was cut by 5 bases, the J end by 6 bases, with 16 bases between. The CDR3 consists of 15 residues. Germline assignment: CDR1 SGHTA and CDR2 FQGNSA.

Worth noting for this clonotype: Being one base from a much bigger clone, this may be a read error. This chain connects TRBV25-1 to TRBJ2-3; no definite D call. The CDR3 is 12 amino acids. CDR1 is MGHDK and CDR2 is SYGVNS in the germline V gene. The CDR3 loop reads CASSFGTDTQDF. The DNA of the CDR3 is TGTGCCAGCAGTTTTGGCACAGATACGCAGGATTTT.

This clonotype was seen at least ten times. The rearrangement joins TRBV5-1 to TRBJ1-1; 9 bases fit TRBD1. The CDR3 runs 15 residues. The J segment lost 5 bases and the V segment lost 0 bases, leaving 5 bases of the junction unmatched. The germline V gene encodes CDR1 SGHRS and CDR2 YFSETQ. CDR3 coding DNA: TGCGCCAGCAGCTTGGAGGGGACAGGGCCTACTGAAGCTTTCTTT. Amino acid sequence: CASSLEGTGPTEAFF.

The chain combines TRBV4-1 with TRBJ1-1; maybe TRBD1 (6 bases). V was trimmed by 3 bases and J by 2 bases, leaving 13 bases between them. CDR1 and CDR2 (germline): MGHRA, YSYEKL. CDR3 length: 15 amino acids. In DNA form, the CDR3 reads TGCGCCAGCAGCCACTACAGGGACTTAAACACTGAAGCTTTCTTT. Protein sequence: CASSHYRDLNTEAFF.

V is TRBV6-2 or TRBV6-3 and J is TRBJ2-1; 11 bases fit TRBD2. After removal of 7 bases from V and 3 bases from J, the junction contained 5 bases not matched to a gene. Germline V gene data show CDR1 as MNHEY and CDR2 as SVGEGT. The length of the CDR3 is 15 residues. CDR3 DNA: TGTGCCAGCAAGCGGACTAGCGGGTTCTACAATGAGCAGTTCTTC. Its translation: CASKRTSGFYNEQFF.